These T cell receptor beta chains were read from a single sample in a study of Ad26.COV2.S vaccination and SARS-CoV-2 variants. Sequencing was performed with immunoSEQ multiplex PCR; in TCRdb, only in-frame clones are kept and a portion is missing. This table has over 400,000 clones, 75% to 90% appearing once. The material was peripheral blood, obtained in a trial of Ad26.COV2.S vaccine versus placebo. These receptors were taken from a person aged 18-60 years who received the Ad26.COV2.S COVID-19 vaccine or a placebo. Each CDR3 is given with its conserved first and last residue. A D gene is named only where the DNA matches it firmly. Size values are once, few and many counts, or a class for expanded clones, and some rows have none.

J gene: TRBJ2-7
V gene: TRBV6-5
clone size: -
D gene: TRBD1
CDR3 protein: CASNKRDRASYEQYF
CDR3 DNA: TGTGCCAGCAACAAACGGGACAGAGCATCCTACGAGCAGTACTTC

J gene: TRBJ1-1
V gene: TRBV7-2
clone size: -
D gene: TRBD1
CDR3 protein: CASSLGTGHTEAFF
CDR3 DNA: TGTGCCAGCAGCCTCGGGACAGGGCACACTGAAGCTTTCTTT

J gene: TRBJ2-5
V gene: TRBV24-1
clone size: -
D gene: TRBD1
CDR3 protein: CATSDWGTGLGETQYF
CDR3 DNA: TGTGCCACCAGTGATTGGGGGACAGGCCTGGGGGAGACCCAGTACTTC

J gene: TRBJ2-3
V gene: TRBV6-1
clone size: -
D gene: -
CDR3 protein: CASSEGVGRGDTQYF
CDR3 DNA: TGTGCCAGCAGTGAAGGGGTGGGGCGCGGAGATACGCAGTATTTT

J gene: TRBJ1-6
V gene: TRBV7-3
clone size: -
D gene: TRBD1
CDR3 protein: CASSQDRAGNSPLHF
CDR3 DNA: TGTGCCAGCTCGCAAGACAGGGCCGGGAATTCACCCCTCCACTTT

J gene: TRBJ2-7
V gene: TRBV5-1
clone size: -
D gene: -
CDR3 protein: CASSPGGVSEQYF
CDR3 DNA: TGCGCCAGCAGCCCCGGTGGGGTTAGCGAGCAGTACTTC

J gene: TRBJ2-2
V gene: TRBV5-1
clone size: -
D gene: -
CDR3 protein: CASSPPANTGELFF
CDR3 DNA: TGCGCCAGCAGCCCACCGGCGAACACCGGGGAGCTGTTTTTT

J gene: TRBJ1-1
V gene: TRBV2
clone size: -
D gene: -
CDR3 protein: CAHPRDNQLNTEAFF
CDR3 DNA: TGTGCCCACCCCCGGGACAACCAATTGAACACTGAAGCTTTCTTT

J gene: TRBJ2-1
V gene: TRBV7-9
clone size: -
D gene: TRBD1
CDR3 protein: CASSATGGGSYNEQFF
CDR3 DNA: TGTGCCAGCAGCGCCACAGGGGGCGGCTCCTACAATGAGCAGTTCTTC

J gene: TRBJ2-3
V gene: TRBV5-1
clone size: -
D gene: -
CDR3 protein: CASRDSTDTQYF
CDR3 DNA: TGCGCCAGCAGGGACAGCACAGATACGCAGTATTTT

J gene: TRBJ2-1
V gene: TRBV9
clone size: -
D gene: TRBD2
CDR3 protein: CASSPASSGGAIYNEQFF
CDR3 DNA: TGTGCCAGCAGCCCAGCGAGTAGCGGGGGGGCTATCTACAATGAGCAGTTCTTC

J gene: TRBJ2-3
V gene: TRBV6-6
clone size: -
D gene: -
CDR3 protein: CASTQGTPGSTDTQYF
CDR3 DNA: TGTGCCAGCACCCAAGGGACACCAGGGAGCACAGATACGCAGTATTTT

J gene: TRBJ1-1
V gene: TRBV29-1
clone size: -
D gene: -
CDR3 protein: CSVGAGAFNTEAFF
CDR3 DNA: TGCAGCGTTGGGGCAGGGGCATTTAACACTGAAGCTTTCTTT

J gene: TRBJ1-4
V gene: TRBV28
clone size: -
D gene: -
CDR3 protein: CASSLRPTNEKLFF
CDR3 DNA: TGTGCCAGCAGTTTAAGGCCAACTAATGAAAAACTGTTTTTT

J gene: TRBJ2-3
V gene: TRBV11-3
clone size: -
D gene: TRBD2
CDR3 protein: CASTRRTSGAVTDTQYF
CDR3 DNA: TGTGCCAGCACCCGCCGGACTAGCGGGGCCGTCACAGATACGCAGTATTTT

J gene: TRBJ1-2
V gene: TRBV12-3/TRBV12-4
clone size: once
D gene: -
CDR3 protein: CASSSGNYGYTF
CDR3 DNA: TGTGCCAGCAGTTCGGGAAACTATGGCTACACCTTC

J gene: TRBJ1-5
V gene: TRBV28
clone size: -
D gene: -
CDR3 protein: CASSLSARRAYQPQHF
CDR3 DNA: TGTGCCAGCAGTTTATCGGCCCGAAGGGCCTATCAGCCCCAGCATTTT

J gene: TRBJ2-3
V gene: TRBV5-1
clone size: -
D gene: -
CDR3 protein: CASSLGRESTDTQYF
CDR3 DNA: TGCGCCAGCAGCTTGGGCAGGGAGAGCACAGATACGCAGTATTTT

J gene: TRBJ2-2
V gene: TRBV7-6
clone size: -
D gene: -
CDR3 protein: CASSLTGKRTGELFF
CDR3 DNA: TGTGCCAGCAGCTTAACCGGGAAGCGTACCGGGGAGCTGTTTTTT

J gene: TRBJ2-1
V gene: TRBV4-3
clone size: -
D gene: TRBD2
CDR3 protein: CASSQDLAGEDRRYNEQFF
CDR3 DNA: TGCGCCAGCAGCCAAGATCTGGCGGGAGAGGATCGTCGCTACAATGAGCAGTTCTTC

J gene: TRBJ2-1
V gene: TRBV5-1
clone size: -
D gene: TRBD2
CDR3 protein: CASSLPGLAGTYEQFF
CDR3 DNA: TGCGCCAGCAGCCTACCCGGACTAGCGGGGACGTATGAGCAGTTCTTC

J gene: TRBJ2-5
V gene: TRBV7-2
clone size: -
D gene: -
CDR3 protein: CASSLVGRETQYF
CDR3 DNA: TGTGCCAGCAGCTTAGTCGGTAGGGAGACCCAGTACTTC

J gene: TRBJ1-2
V gene: TRBV7-2
clone size: -
D gene: -
CDR3 protein: CASSLRGLQLANYGYTF
CDR3 DNA: TGTGCCAGCAGCTTAAGGGGTTTACAGTTAGCTAACTATGGCTACACCTTC

J gene: TRBJ2-1
V gene: TRBV6-4
clone size: -
D gene: -
CDR3 protein: CASSARAGYNEQFF
CDR3 DNA: TGTGCCAGCAGCGCGCGTGCCGGCTACAATGAGCAGTTCTTC

J gene: TRBJ1-3
V gene: TRBV9
clone size: -
D gene: -
CDR3 protein: CASSVAWGRYSGNTIYF
CDR3 DNA: TGTGCCAGCAGCGTAGCTTGGGGACGGTACTCTGGAAACACCATATATTTT

J gene: TRBJ1-1
V gene: TRBV6-1
clone size: -
D gene: -
CDR3 protein: CASSEIGSGRAFF
CDR3 DNA: TGTGCCAGCAGTGAAATAGGATCTGGTCGGGCTTTCTTT